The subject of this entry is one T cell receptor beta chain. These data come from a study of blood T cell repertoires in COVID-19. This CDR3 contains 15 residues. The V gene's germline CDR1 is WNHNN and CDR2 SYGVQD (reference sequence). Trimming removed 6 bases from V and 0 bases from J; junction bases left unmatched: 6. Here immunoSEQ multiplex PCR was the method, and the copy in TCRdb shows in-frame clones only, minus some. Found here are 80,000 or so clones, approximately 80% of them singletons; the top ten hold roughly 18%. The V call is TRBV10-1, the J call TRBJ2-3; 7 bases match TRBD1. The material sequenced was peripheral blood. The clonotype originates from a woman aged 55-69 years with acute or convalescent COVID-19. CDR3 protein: CASSPGQASTDTQYF. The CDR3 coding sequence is TGCGCCAGCAGCCCTGGACAGGCCAGCACAGATACGCAGTATTTT.